These 20 T cell receptor beta chains were all obtained from the same sample, sequenced in a study of blood T cell repertoires in COVID-19. Profiled with immunoSEQ multiplex PCR; TCRdb holds only in-frame clones, not every one. The sample yields under 300,000 clones, 70% to 90% seen once. The sequencing sample was made of peripheral blood. These receptors were collected from a woman between 65 and 79 years old with acute or convalescent COVID-19.

The chain is built from TRBV7-3 and TRBJ2-2, with D uncertain. The V gene's germline CDR1 is SGHTA and CDR2 FQGTGA. The ends were cut back, 5 bases at V and 2 bases at J, with 3 bases in the middle. The CDR3 extends over 12 amino acids. The CDR3 coding sequence is TGTGCCAGCAGCCTTAACACCGGGGAGCTGTTTTTT. Its translation is CASSLNTGELFF.

CDR3 in DNA: TGTGCCAGCAGCCCACGAGCGGGACAGGGTAACACTGAAGCTTTCTTT. Its translation is CASSPRAGQGNTEAFF. The chain is built from TRBV7-8 and TRBJ1-1, with TRBD1 matching 9 bases. Germline values: CDR1 SGHVS, CDR2 FQNEAQ. Unmatched junction bases numbered 9, after V lost 5 bases and J lost 2 bases. This CDR3 region has 16 residues. Full variable domain (remainder filled in from reference TRBV7-8 and TRBJ1-1): GAGVSQSPRYKVAKRGQDVALRCDPISGHVSLFWYQQALGQGPEFLTYFQNEAQLDKSGLPSDRFFAERPEGSVSTLKIQRTQQEDSAVYLCASSPRAGQGNTEAFFGQGTRLTVV.

The gene calls are TRBV5-4 and TRBJ1-2; D is unclear. Germline CDR1 reads SGHNT; CDR2 reads YYREEE (reference sequence). V lost 4 bases to trimming and J lost 4 bases, with 11 bases between them. The CDR3 sequence is 13 residues long. The CDR3: CASSQQVGYGYTF. The CDR3 DNA is TGTGCCAGCAGCCAGCAGGTCGGCTATGGCTACACCTTC.

The V call is TRBV10-3, the J call TRBJ1-2; D uncertain. Deletions cut 0 bases from V and 0 bases from J, with 11 bases between. The V gene's germline CDR1 is ENHRY and CDR2 SYGVKD. This CDR3 is 16 amino acids long. The CDR3 here is CAISESRLLANYGYTF. As DNA, the CDR3 is TGTGCCATCAGTGAGTCTAGATTACTTGCTAACTATGGCTACACCTTC.

Remarks on this clone: This sample includes further DNA sequences coding for the same CDR3. The DNA of the CDR3 is TGTGCCAGCAGTTTGCAGGGCGGGGCTGAAGCTTTCTTT. Its translation: CASSLQGGAEAFF. The chain couples TRBV12-3 or TRBV12-4 to TRBJ1-1; D might be TRBD1 (5 bases). This CDR3 comprises 13 residues. Trimming removed 3 bases at V and 6 bases at J, with 11 bases between.

The CDR3 here is CASGSGLADQETQYF. CDR3 coding DNA: TGTGCTAGTGGGTCGGGACTAGCGGATCAAGAGACCCAGTACTTC. This chain links TRBV12-5 with TRBJ2-5; 11 bases are a match to TRBD2. The length of the CDR3 is 15 residues. J was trimmed by 2 bases and V by 6 bases; bases with no gene match: 5. CDR1 is LGHNT and CDR2 is FRNRAP in the germline V gene. The whole variable domain, filled in from reference TRBV12-5 and TRBJ2-5, reads DARVTQTPRHKVTEMGQEVTMRCQPILGHNTVFWYRQTMMQGLELLAYFRNRAPLDDSGMPKDRFSAEMPDATLATLKIQPSEPRDSAVYFCASGSGLADQETQYFGPGTRLLVL.

The chain combines TRBV12-3 or TRBV12-4 with TRBJ2-1, with TRBD2 matching over 9 bases. This CDR3 contains 12 residues. V dropped 6 bases and J dropped 10; count of bases not matched to a gene: 4. The CDR3 coding sequence is TGTGCCAGCAGCCTAGGACTAGCGGAGCAGTTCTTC. Translating gives CASSLGLAEQFF.

The chain combines TRBV29-1 with TRBJ2-7, with D hard to call. Germline-derived CDR1 and CDR2 are SQVTM and ANQGSEA. CDR3 length: 12 residues. Between the trimmed V and J ends, which lost 7 bases and 8 bases, there was a span of 18 bases. The CDR3 nucleotides are TGCAGCGCCTATCAAGGCGGAGCTAAGCAGTACTTC. Encoded protein: CSAYQGGAKQYF.

This clone was recorded once. The V and J genes are TRBV9 and TRBJ2-1, with D possibly being TRBD2 (7 bases). Germline values: CDR1 SGDLS, CDR2 YYNGEE. The V end lost 0 bases, the J end lost 9 bases, and 16 bases lay between the germline ends. The CDR3 covers 15 residues. The CDR3 loop is CASSVAGRGGVEQFF. The CDR3 coding sequence is TGTGCCAGCAGCGTAGCCGGGAGAGGGGGGGTTGAGCAGTTCTTC.

Only one count was recorded for this clone. V gene TRBV6-5 combines with J gene TRBJ1-2; D may be TRBD1 (6 bases). V dropped 8 bases and J dropped 7 bases, with 14 bases sitting between them. Per germline, CDR1 MNHEY and CDR2 SVGAGI. The CDR3 has 12 amino acids. The CDR3 region has the DNA TGTGCCAGCGGCACAGGGTATCTTGGCTACACCTTC. As protein: CASGTGYLGYTF.

The chain couples TRBV28 to TRBJ1-2; 7 nucleotides agree with TRBD1. The V segment lost 4 bases and the J segment 0 bases; nucleotides outside the gene matches: 8. The germline gives CDR1 MDHEN, CDR2 SYDVKM. The CDR3 is made up of 16 amino acids. CDR3 bases: TGTGCCAGCAGTTACCCAAACAGGGGCCCTAACTATGGCTACACCTTC. This codes for CASSYPNRGPNYGYTF.

In this sample, this clone turned up a few times. The genes are TRBV30 and TRBJ1-2, with D perhaps matching TRBD1 (5 bases). Trimming removed 4 bases at V and 4 bases at J, with 16 bases between. The germline CDR1 and CDR2 sequences are GTSNPN and SVGIG (reference sequence). The CDR3 consists of 14 residues. CDR3 nucleotides: TGTGCCTGGAAAAGGGGTCTCGATCCCTATGGCTACACCTTC. This gives the protein CAWKRGLDPYGYTF.

The chain links TRBV6-1 to TRBJ2-5, with TRBD2 identical over 11 bases. The CDR3 is 17 residues long. J was trimmed by 5 bases and V by 1 base; bases with no gene match: 9. Germline loops: CDR1 MNHNS, CDR2 SASEGT. For the CDR3, the DNA is TGTGCCAGCAGTGAAGGGAGGACTAGCGGGCTGTTCGAGACCCAGTACTTC. Its translation: CASSEGRTSGLFETQYF.

This chain connects TRBV24-1 to TRBJ2-2; TRBD1 aligns across 8 bases. The V segment lost 4 bases and the J segment 5 bases; nucleotides outside the gene matches: 11. Germline lookup yields CDR1 KGHDR and CDR2 SFDVKD. CDR3 length equals 17 residues. CDR3 region: CATSDPTGTGPTGELFF. DNA for the CDR3: TGTGCCACCAGTGACCCAACCGGGACAGGACCTACCGGGGAGCTGTTTTTT.

The chain joins TRBV12-3 or TRBV12-4 to TRBJ2-7; 7 bases agree with TRBD1. The ends lost 2 bases at V and 6 bases at J; junction bases unmatched: 4. The CDR3 has 13 residues. For the CDR3, the DNA is TGTGCCAGCAGTTTATGGACAGGCGGCGAGCAGTACTTC. Translation: CASSLWTGGEQYF.

This sequence joins TRBV18 and TRBJ2-6, with D unresolved. Trimming left V 3 bases short and J 2 bases short, with 8 bases between. The CDR3 length is 15 residues. Germline-derived CDR1 and CDR2 are KGHSH and LQKENI. This CDR3 reads CASSPNRAGANVLTF. DNA for the CDR3: TGTGCCAGCTCACCGAATAGAGCTGGGGCCAACGTCCTGACTTTC.

Of note for this clone: This sample includes further DNA sequences coding for the same CDR3. The CDR3, as DNA: TGTGCCAGCAGCCAAGTGGGACAGGGTGGCTACACCTTC. This gives the protein CASSQVGQGGYTF. The chain recombines TRBV3-1 (or the pseudogene TRBV3-2) with TRBJ1-2; 9 bases are shared with TRBD1. V gave up 1 base and J gave up 7 bases; unmatched junction bases: 1. Per germline, CDR1 LGHDT and CDR2 YNNKEL (reference sequence). CDR3 length equals 13 residues.

J is TRBJ2-1 and V is TRBV5-5, with TRBD2 matching 7 bases. J gave up 4 bases and V 2 bases, and 6 bases lay outside the gene matches. The CDR3 totals 15 residues. CDR1 is SGHKS and CDR2 is YYEKEE in the germline V gene (reference sequence). CDR3 in DNA: TGTGCCAGCAGCTTTACAGGACTAGAGTACAATGAGCAGTTCTTC. Translating gives CASSFTGLEYNEQFF.

This clone has a handful of counts. CDR3 bases: TGCAGTGCTAGTGGGGCTAGCGGCGAGCAGTACTTC. It yields the protein CSASGASGEQYF. The chain links TRBV20-1 to TRBJ2-7, with 7 bases lining up with TRBD2. V trimming: 3 bases; J trimming: 6 bases; junction bases outside the gene matches: 5. CDR1 is DFQATT and CDR2 is SNEGSKA in the germline V gene (reference sequence). This CDR3 comprises 12 residues.

There are a few counts of this clone. This chain links TRBV10-1 with TRBJ1-2; tentative D call: TRBD1 (6 bases). The germline gives CDR1 WNHNN, CDR2 SYGVQD (reference sequence). V dropped 4 bases and J dropped 9 bases, with 18 bases sitting between them. The CDR3 loop spans 14 amino acids. CDR3 nucleotides: TGCGCCAGCAGTGCCGACAGGCGCAAAGGAAGCTACACCTTC. Protein sequence: CASSADRRKGSYTF.